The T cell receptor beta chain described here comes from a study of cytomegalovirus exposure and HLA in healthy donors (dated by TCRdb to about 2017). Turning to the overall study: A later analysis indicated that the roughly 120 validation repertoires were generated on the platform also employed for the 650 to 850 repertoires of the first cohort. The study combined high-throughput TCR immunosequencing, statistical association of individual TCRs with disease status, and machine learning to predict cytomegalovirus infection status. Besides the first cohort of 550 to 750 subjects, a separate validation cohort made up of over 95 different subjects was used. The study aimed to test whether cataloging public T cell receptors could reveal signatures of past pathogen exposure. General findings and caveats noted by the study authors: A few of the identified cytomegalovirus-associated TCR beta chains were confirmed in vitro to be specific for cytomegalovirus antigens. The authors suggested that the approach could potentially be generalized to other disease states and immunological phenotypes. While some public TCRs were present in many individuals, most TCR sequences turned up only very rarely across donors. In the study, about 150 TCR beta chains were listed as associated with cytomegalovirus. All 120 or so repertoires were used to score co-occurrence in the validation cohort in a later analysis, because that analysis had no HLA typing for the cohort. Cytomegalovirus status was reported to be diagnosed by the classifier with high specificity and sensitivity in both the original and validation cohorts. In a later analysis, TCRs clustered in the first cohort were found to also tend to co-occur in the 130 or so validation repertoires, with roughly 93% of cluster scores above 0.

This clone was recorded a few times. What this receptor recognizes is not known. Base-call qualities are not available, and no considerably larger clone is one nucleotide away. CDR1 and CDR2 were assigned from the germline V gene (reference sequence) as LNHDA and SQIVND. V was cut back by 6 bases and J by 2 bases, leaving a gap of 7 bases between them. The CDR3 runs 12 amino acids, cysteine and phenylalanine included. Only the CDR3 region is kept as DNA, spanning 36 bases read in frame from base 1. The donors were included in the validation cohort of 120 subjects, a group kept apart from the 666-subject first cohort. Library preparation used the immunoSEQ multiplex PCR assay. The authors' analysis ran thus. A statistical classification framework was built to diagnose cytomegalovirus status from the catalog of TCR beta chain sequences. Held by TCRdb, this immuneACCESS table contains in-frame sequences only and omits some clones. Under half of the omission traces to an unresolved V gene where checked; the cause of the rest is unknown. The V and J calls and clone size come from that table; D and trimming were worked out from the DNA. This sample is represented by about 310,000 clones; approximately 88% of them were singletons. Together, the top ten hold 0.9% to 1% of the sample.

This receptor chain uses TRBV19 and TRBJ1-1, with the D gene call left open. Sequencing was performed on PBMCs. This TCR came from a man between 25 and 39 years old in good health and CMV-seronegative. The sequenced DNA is TGTGCCAGTAGGGGAGTTAACACTGAAGCTTTCTTT. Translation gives CASRGVNTEAFF.